Listed here are 24 T cell receptor beta chains from one sample, sequenced in a study of T cell responses to AZD1222 COVID-19 vaccine. TCRdb keeps only in-frame clones here, not all; method: immunoSEQ multiplex PCR. The sample lists around 130,000 clones, around 94% seen once, with over 6.5% in the top ten. This material consisted of peripheral blood, taken on day 0 of AZD1222 vaccination. These receptors came from an adult in good health.

J is TRBJ1-1 and V is TRBV5-1, with D unresolved. This CDR3 has 15 amino acids. V lost 0 bases and J lost 1, with 10 bases in between. In germline, CDR1 is SGHRS, CDR2 YFSETQ. For the CDR3, the DNA is TGCGCCAGCAGCTTGGTACACCCGACGAACACTGAAGCTTTCTTT. It specifies CASSLVHPTNTEAFF.

The chain couples TRBV6-5 to TRBJ2-3; D not resolved. The V gene's germline CDR1 is MNHEY and CDR2 SVGAGI. The V end lost 0 bases, the J end lost 0 bases, and 4 bases lay between the germline ends. This CDR3 is built from 14 residues. In DNA, the CDR3 is TGTGCCAGCAGTTACTCACAAAGCACAGATACGCAGTATTTT. This encodes CASSYSQSTDTQYF.

The chain employs TRBV18 and TRBJ1-2; 8 bases are a match to TRBD1. Per the germline V gene, CDR1 is KGHSH and CDR2 is LQKENI. V trimming: 0 bases; J trimming: 1 base; junction bases outside the gene matches: 4. The CDR3 has 16 amino acids. CDR3 in amino acids: CASSPPGQVYNYGYTF. CDR3 nucleotides: TGTGCCAGCTCACCACCGGGACAGGTCTATAACTATGGCTACACCTTC.

V is TRBV3-1 (or the pseudogene TRBV3-2) and J is TRBJ2-1, with 8 nucleotides matching TRBD2. The V segment lost 4 bases and the J segment 3 bases; nucleotides outside the gene matches: 11. The CDR3 is 17 amino acids. Germline V lookup: CDR1 LGHDT, CDR2 YNNKEL (reference sequence). The CDR3 DNA reads as TGTGCCAGCAGCCCTACTAGCGGCTGGGGCGTCTACAATGAGCAGTTCTTC. It translates to CASSPTSGWGVYNEQFF.

The chain recombines TRBV5-5 with TRBJ2-7; 9 positions agree with TRBD2. Trimming cost V 4 bases and J 5 bases; bases outside gene matches: 7. CDR3 length: 14 amino acids. Germline loops: CDR1 SGHKS, CDR2 YYEKEE (reference sequence). This chain's CDR3 is CASSPQAGGDEQYF. The CDR3 DNA reads as TGTGCCAGCAGCCCCCAGGCGGGAGGGGACGAGCAGTACTTC.

The chain employs TRBV28 and TRBJ2-1; the match to TRBD2 covers 10 bases. CDR1 is MDHEN and CDR2 is SYDVKM in the germline V gene. CDR3 length: 15 residues. V was clipped by 7 bases and J by 1 base; unmatched bases: 4. Written as DNA, the CDR3 is TGTGCCAGCAAGAGCGGGAGGGGGTCCTACAATGAGCAGTTCTTC. It encodes CASKSGRGSYNEQFF.

The rearrangement links TRBV5-4 to TRBJ2-2; 8 bases are shared with TRBD2. The CDR3 is 19 amino acids. Germline loops: CDR1 SGHNT, CDR2 YYREEE (reference sequence). After removal of 4 bases from V and 2 bases from J, the junction contained 16 bases not matched to a gene. CDR3 region: CASSHRRDYGRVNTGELFF. Here the CDR3 DNA reads TGTGCCAGCAGCCATCGCCGTGACTACGGGAGGGTTAACACCGGGGAGCTGTTTTTT.

V is TRBV30 and J is TRBJ1-2, with D unclear. The CDR3 extends over 11 amino acids. V was cut by 7 bases and J by 0 bases, with 6 bases left in between. Looked up from germline, CDR1 is GTSNPN and CDR2 is SVGIG (reference sequence). The CDR3 DNA sequence: TGTGCCTTGGGCTCTAACTATGGCTACACCTTC. Translating it yields CALGSNYGYTF.

The rearrangement joins TRBV5-1 to TRBJ2-1, with 9 bases fitting TRBD2. CDR1 and CDR2 from the germline V gene are SGHRS and YFSETQ. Germline trimming cut 4 bases from V and 8 bases from J; bases unmatched to any gene: 10. This CDR3 region has 15 residues. This CDR3 reads CASSPLGGRADEQFF. The CDR3, as DNA: TGCGCCAGCAGCCCACTAGGCGGGAGGGCCGATGAGCAGTTCTTC.

The V and J genes are TRBV2 and TRBJ2-7; the D is unclear. With 4 bases removed from V and 0 bases from J, the gap between germline ends came to 7 bases. Germline V lookup: CDR1 SNHLY, CDR2 FYNNEI. The CDR3 is made up of 13 amino acids. The CDR3 DNA is TGTGCCAGCAGTGTGGGGATCTCCTACGAGCAGTACTTC. Its translation is CASSVGISYEQYF.

This rearrangement joins TRBV18 to TRBJ1-5; 7 bases match TRBD1. This CDR3 comprises 13 residues. Germline V gives CDR1 KGHSH, CDR2 LQKENI. J was trimmed by 8 bases and V by 6 bases; bases with no gene match: 7. Here the CDR3 DNA reads TGTGCCAGCTCGGGGACAGTAGAGGAGCCCCAGCATTTT. Translation: CASSGTVEEPQHF.

For this clone: An end of the junction does not agree with germline; a read error may underlie this. V usage is TRBV7-9 and J usage is TRBJ2-2, with 10 bases fitting TRBD2. This CDR3 comprises 14 residues. Germline-derived CDR1 and CDR2 are SEHNR and FQNEAQ (reference sequence). In nucleotides, the CDR3 is TGTGCCAGCAGCCTAGCGGGAGCGGTCGGGGAGCTGTTTTTT. It translates to CASSLAGAVGELFF.

The gene calls are TRBV5-4 and TRBJ1-6; D gene ambiguous. This CDR3 comprises 14 residues. Germline CDR1 is SGHNT and CDR2 is YYREEE (reference sequence). Trimming stripped 4 bases from V and 10 bases from J, with 15 bases between. In DNA, the CDR3 is TGTGCCAGCAGCATATCCACGGGGAACTCACCCCTCCACTTT. Protein sequence: CASSISTGNSPLHF.

This clone was seen once. This rearrangement joins TRBV9 to TRBJ1-5; D not resolved. V was clipped by 1 base and J by 0 bases, with 5 bases between them. Germline CDR1 SGDLS, CDR2 YYNGEE. The CDR3 has 14 amino acids. CDR3 region: CASSVKDSNQPQHF. CDR3 in DNA: TGTGCCAGCAGCGTAAAGGATAGCAATCAGCCCCAGCATTTT.

The chain joins TRBV11-2 to TRBJ2-1; TRBD2 is a possible D gene (5 bases). The V end lost 5 bases, the J end lost 7 bases, and 21 bases lay between the germline ends. The CDR3 sequence is 16 residues long. Germline CDR1 SGHAT, CDR2 FQNNGV. The CDR3 protein is CASSTHPGGGLNEQFF. In DNA, the CDR3 is TGTGCCAGCAGCACCCACCCCGGAGGCGGGCTTAATGAGCAGTTCTTC.

J is TRBJ1-4 and V is TRBV3-1 (or the pseudogene TRBV3-2); D possibly corresponds to TRBD1 (5 bases). The CDR3 totals 16 residues. Trimming cost V 1 base and J 4 bases, with 13 bases left between them. Germline lookup yields CDR1 LGHDT and CDR2 YNNKEL (reference sequence). The CDR3 nucleotides read TGTGCCAGCAGCCAAGGTCAGACAGAAATTAATGAAAAACTGTTTTTT. Encoded protein: CASSQGQTEINEKLFF.

The chain joins TRBV2 to TRBJ1-2; unclear D gene. The V gene's germline CDR1 is SNHLY and CDR2 FYNNEI. Trimming cost V 6 bases and J 5 bases, with 16 bases left between them. The CDR3 consists of 14 residues. The CDR3 region is CASSDLVGEYGYTF. The CDR3 DNA reads TGTGCCAGCAGCGACCTCGTAGGAGAGTATGGCTACACCTTC.

This sequence joins TRBV11-2 and TRBJ2-5; D is ambiguous. The V gene's germline CDR1 is SGHAT and CDR2 FQNNGV. Trimming left V 6 bases short and J 2 bases short, with 7 bases between. This CDR3 has 12 amino acids. CDR3 coding DNA: TGTGCCAGCAGTCCCGTTCAAGAGACCCAGTACTTC. It translates to CASSPVQETQYF. Based on the CDR3 plus reference TRBV11-2 and TRBJ2-5, the full variable domain is EAGVAQSPRYKIIEKRQSVAFWCNPISGHATLYWYQQILGQGPKLLIQFQNNGVVDDSQLPKDRFSAERLKGVDSTLKIQPAKLEDSAVYLCASSPVQETQYFGPGTRLLVL.

The chain employs TRBV12-5 and TRBJ2-1, with D perhaps TRBD2 (5 bases). Germline V lookup: CDR1 LGHNT, CDR2 FRNRAP. V was trimmed by 5 bases and J by 0 bases, leaving 8 bases between them. The CDR3 covers 14 residues. In DNA form, the CDR3 reads TGTGCTAGTGGTAGCGGAAGCTCCTACAATGAGCAGTTCTTC. Translated: CASGSGSSYNEQFF.

J is TRBJ2-1 and V is TRBV7-7, with a tentative D call TRBD2 (6 bases). In germline, CDR1 is SSHAT, CDR2 FNYEAQ (reference sequence). The CDR3 spans 15 residues. Trimming removed 0 bases at V and 5 bases at J, with 11 bases between. CDR3 DNA sequence: TGTGCCAGCAGCTTAGCGCTAGCGAACCACAATGAGCAGTTCTTC. The encoded protein is CASSLALANHNEQFF.

This chain joins TRBV19 and TRBJ1-2; tentative D call: TRBD1 (6 bases). CDR3 size: 14 residues. Germline V lookup: CDR1 LNHDA, CDR2 SQIVND (reference sequence). Trimming removed 4 bases at V and 2 bases at J, with 11 bases between. The chain's CDR3 is CASSKQGGNYGYTF. For the CDR3, the DNA is TGTGCCAGTAGTAAACAGGGAGGCAACTATGGCTACACCTTC.

The chain joins TRBV9 to TRBJ2-2; D remains ambiguous. Germline CDR1 reads SGDLS; CDR2 reads YYNGEE. CDR3 length equals 14 residues. V was pared by 0 bases and J by 1 base, with 4 bases between. The CDR3 reads CASSVGGNTGELFF. The CDR3 nucleotides are TGTGCCAGCAGCGTAGGCGGGAACACCGGGGAGCTGTTTTTT. Looking up the rest from reference TRBV9 and TRBJ2-2 gives the full variable domain: DSGVTQTPKHLITATGQRVTLRCSPRSGDLSVYWYQQSLDQGLQFLIQYYNGEERAKGNILERFSAQQFPDLHSELNLSSLELGDSALYFCASSVGGNTGELFFGEGSRLTVL.

CDR3: CASSIVDSPPGELFF. CDR3 DNA: TGTGCCAGTAGTATAGTTGATAGCCCTCCCGGGGAGCTGTTTTTT. This chain joins TRBV19 and TRBJ2-2; D is undetermined. The CDR3 covers 15 residues. CDR1 and CDR2 (germline): LNHDA, SQIVND (reference sequence). V was cut by 1 base and J by 6 bases, with 12 bases left in between. Based on the CDR3 plus reference TRBV19 and TRBJ2-2, the full variable domain is DGGITQSPKYLFRKEGQNVTLSCEQNLNHDAMYWYRQDPGQGLRLIYYSQIVNDFQKGDIAEGYSVSREKKESFPLTVTSAQKNPTAFYLCASSIVDSPPGELFFGEGSRLTVL.

The V call is TRBV11-3, the J call TRBJ2-2, with TRBD2 as a possible D gene (5 bases). The germline V gene has CDR1 SGHNT and CDR2 YENEEA. Trimming stripped 5 bases from V and 1 base from J, with 14 bases between. There are 16 residues in the CDR3. The CDR3: CASSPDGGRNTGELFF. CDR3 in DNA: TGTGCCAGCAGCCCCGATGGAGGTCGGAACACCGGGGAGCTGTTTTTT.